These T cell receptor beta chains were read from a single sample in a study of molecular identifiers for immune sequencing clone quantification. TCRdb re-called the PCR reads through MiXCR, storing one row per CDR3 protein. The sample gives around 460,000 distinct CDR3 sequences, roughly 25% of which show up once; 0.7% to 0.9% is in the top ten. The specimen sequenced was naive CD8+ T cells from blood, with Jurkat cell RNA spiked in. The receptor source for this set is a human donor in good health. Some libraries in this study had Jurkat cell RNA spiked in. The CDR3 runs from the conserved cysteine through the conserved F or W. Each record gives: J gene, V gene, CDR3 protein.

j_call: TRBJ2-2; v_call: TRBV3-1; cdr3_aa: CASSQDFSGRETGELFF
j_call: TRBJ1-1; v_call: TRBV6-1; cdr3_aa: CASSEGLQGLNTEAFF
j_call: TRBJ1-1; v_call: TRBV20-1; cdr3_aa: CNPAGTGGFEAFF
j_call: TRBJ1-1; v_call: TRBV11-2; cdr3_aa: CASSQGKEAFF
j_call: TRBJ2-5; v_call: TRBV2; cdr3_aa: CASSEGQGAKETQYF
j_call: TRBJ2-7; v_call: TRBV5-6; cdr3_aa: CASSFTFSYEQYF
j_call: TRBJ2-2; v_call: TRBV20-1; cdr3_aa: CSARAGGNTGELFF
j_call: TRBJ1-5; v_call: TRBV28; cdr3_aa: CASSSTAPAQHF
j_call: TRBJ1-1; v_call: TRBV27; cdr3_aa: CASSLSSTGAAEAFF
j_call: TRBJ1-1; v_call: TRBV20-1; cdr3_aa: CSAQDRGEVYTEAFF
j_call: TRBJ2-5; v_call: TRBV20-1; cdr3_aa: CSAILAPTRRETQYF
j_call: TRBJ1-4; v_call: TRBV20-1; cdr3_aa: CSVRDLGDEKLFF
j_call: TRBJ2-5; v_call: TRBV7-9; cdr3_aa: CASSDYYGLAASQETQYF
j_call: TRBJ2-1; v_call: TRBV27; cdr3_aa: CASSLGLVSHNEQFF
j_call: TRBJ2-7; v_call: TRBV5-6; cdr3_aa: CVSSRGPGTYEQYF
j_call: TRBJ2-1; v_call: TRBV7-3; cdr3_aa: CASSFGAADNEQFF
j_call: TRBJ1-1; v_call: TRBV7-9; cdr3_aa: CASRSDEAFF
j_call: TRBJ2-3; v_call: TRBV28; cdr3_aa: CASSLDHTQYF
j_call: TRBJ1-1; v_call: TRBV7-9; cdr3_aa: CASGITGGDTEAFF
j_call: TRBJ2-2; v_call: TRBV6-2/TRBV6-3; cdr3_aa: CASSYRLGNTGELFF
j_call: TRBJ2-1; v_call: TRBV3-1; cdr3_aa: CASSHRGAGYNEQFF
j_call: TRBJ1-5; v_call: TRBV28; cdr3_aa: CASSSGGVMSNQPQHF
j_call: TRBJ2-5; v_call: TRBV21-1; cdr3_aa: CASSISSQKETQYF
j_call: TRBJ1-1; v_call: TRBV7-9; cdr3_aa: CASSLWPGPMNTEAFF
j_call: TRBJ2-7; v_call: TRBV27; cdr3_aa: CASSLYQQGLYEQYF
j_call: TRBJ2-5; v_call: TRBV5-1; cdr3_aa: CASSLVAVSQETQYF
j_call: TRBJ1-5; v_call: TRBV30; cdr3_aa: CAWSVMGLGNQPQHF
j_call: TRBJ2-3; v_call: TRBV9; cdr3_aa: CASSLRLGTDTRYF
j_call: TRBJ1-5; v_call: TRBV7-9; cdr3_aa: CASPSRVWGYSNQPQHF
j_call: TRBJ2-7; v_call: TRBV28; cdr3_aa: CASSLPIEAYEQYF
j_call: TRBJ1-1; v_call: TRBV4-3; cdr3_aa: CASSQDKRWTTEAFF
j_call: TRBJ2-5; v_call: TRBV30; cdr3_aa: CAWSLWSGSETQYF
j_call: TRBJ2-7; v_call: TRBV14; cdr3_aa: CASVPGCGYEQYF
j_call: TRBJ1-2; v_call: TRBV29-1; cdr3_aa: CSVVKGQLGDGYTF
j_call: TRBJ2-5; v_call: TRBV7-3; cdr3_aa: CASSSTGSETQYF
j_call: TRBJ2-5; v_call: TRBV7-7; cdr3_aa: CASSLTDNLGQETQYF
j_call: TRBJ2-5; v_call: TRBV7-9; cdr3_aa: CASSPKGLLETQYF
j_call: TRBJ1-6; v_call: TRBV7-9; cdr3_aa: CASSSSPGQENNSPLHF
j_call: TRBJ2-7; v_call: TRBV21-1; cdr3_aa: CASSKGRSGSSYEQYF
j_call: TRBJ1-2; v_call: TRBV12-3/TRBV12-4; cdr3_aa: CASSLGGAGYTF
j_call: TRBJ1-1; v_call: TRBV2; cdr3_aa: CASSGDVMNTEAFF
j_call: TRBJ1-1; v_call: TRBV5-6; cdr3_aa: CASGEQGINTEAFF
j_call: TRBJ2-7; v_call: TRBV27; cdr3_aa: CASSFQMTGSSYEQYF
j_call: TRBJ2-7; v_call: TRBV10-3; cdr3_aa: CAISESRDAYEQYF
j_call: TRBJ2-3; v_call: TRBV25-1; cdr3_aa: CATSAGTPAEDTQYF
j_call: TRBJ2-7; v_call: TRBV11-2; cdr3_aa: CASSLGMGTSGPTYF
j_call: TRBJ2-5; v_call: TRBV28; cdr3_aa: CASSLLGLYGTVSETQYF
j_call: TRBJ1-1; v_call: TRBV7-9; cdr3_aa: CASSPRDRGRSEAFF
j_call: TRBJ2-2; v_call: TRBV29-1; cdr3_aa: CSVELSANTGELFF